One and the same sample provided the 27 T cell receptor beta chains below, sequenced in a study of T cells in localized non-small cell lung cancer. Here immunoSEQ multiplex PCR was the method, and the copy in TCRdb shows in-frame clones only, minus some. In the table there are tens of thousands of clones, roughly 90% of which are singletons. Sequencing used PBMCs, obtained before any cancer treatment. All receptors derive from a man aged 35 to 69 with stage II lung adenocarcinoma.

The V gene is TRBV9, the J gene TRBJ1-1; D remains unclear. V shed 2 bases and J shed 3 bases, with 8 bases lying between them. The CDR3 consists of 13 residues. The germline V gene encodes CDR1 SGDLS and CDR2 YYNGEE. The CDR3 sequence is CASSVSWDTEAFF. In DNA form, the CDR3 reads TGTGCCAGCAGCGTTTCTTGGGACACTGAAGCTTTCTTT.

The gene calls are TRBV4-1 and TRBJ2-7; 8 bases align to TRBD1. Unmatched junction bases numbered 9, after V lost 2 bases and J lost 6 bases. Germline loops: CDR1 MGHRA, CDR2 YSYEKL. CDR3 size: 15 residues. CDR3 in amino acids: CASSQKTGDLREQYF. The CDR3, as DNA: TGCGCCAGCAGCCAAAAGACAGGGGATCTGCGCGAGCAGTACTTC.

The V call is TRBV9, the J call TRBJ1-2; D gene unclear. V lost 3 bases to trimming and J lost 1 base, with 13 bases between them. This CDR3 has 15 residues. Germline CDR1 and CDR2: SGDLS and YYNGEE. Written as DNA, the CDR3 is TGTGCCAGCAGCGGCCAGTCGAGGAGTAACTATGGCTACACCTTC. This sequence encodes CASSGQSRSNYGYTF.

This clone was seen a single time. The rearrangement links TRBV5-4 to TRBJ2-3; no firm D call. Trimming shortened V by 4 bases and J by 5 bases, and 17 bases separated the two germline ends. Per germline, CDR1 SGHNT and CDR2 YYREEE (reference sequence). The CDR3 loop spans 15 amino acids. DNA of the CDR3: TGTGCCAGCAGCCAAATAGTTCTGGAAGGAGATACGCAGTATTTT. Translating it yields CASSQIVLEGDTQYF.

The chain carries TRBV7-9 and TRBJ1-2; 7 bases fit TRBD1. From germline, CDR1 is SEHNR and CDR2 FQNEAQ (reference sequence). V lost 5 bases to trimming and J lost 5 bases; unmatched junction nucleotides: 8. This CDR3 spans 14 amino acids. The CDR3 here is CASSQNPRGYGYTF. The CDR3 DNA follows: TGTGCCAGCAGCCAAAACCCCAGGGGGTATGGCTACACCTTC.

The CDR3, as DNA: TGCGCCAGCAGCTTAGGTCGGGGGCAAGAGACCCAGTACTTC. Translation gives CASSLGRGQETQYF. This chain connects TRBV5-1 to TRBJ2-5, with D perhaps TRBD2 (6 bases). The CDR3 is made up of 14 amino acids. CDR1 SGHRS and CDR2 YFSETQ come from the germline V gene. V shed 2 bases and J shed 2 bases, with 10 bases lying between them.

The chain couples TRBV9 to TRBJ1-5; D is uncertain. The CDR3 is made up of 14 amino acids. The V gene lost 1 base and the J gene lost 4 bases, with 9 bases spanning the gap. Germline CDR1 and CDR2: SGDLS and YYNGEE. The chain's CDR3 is CASSVLGGNQPQHF. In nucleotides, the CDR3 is TGTGCCAGCAGCGTACTGGGTGGGAATCAGCCCCAGCATTTT.

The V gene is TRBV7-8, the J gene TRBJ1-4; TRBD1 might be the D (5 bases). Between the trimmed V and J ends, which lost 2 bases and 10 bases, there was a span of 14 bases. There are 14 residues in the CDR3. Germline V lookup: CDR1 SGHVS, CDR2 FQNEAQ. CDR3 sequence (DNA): TGTGCCAGCAGCTTACGCAGGGAAGGCGGAAAACTGTTTTTT. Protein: CASSLRREGGKLFF.

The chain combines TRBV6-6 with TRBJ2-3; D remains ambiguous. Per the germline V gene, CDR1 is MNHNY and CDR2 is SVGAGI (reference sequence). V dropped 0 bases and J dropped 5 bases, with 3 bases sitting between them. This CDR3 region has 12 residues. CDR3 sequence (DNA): TGTGCCAGCAGTTACTCGAAAGATACGCAGTATTTT. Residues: CASSYSKDTQYF.

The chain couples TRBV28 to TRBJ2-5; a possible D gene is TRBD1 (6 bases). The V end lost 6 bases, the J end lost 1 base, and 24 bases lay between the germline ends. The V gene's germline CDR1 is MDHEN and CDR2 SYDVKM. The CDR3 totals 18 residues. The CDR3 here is CASSRLGLTGIFQETQYF. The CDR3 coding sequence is TGTGCCAGCAGCCGTCTAGGGCTAACAGGGATATTCCAAGAGACCCAGTACTTC.

The CDR3: CASSLDRGDRVDTQYF. Written as DNA, the CDR3 is TGTGCCAGCAGCTTGGACCGGGGTGACAGGGTGGATACGCAGTATTTT. The chain combines TRBV5-5 with TRBJ2-3, with 7 bases lining up with TRBD1. Trimming at V came to 0 bases and at J to 6 bases, leaving 10 bases not matched to a gene. Looked up from germline, CDR1 is SGHKS and CDR2 is YYEKEE (reference sequence). The CDR3 runs to 16 residues.

The CDR3: CAIGLGLKGSEQYF. In DNA form, the CDR3 reads TGTGCCATCGGGCTCGGGCTTAAGGGATCCGAGCAGTACTTC. J is TRBJ2-7 and V is TRBV10-3; D unclear. The length of the CDR3 is 14 residues. With 8 bases removed from V and 6 bases from J, the gap between germline ends came to 20 bases. Per germline, CDR1 ENHRY and CDR2 SYGVKD.

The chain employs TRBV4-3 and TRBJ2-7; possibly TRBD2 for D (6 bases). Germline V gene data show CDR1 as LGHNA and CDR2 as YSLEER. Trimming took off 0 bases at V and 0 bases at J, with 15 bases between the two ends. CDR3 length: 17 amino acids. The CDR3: CASSQDGTGVLSYEQYF. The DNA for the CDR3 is TGCGCCAGCAGCCAAGATGGGACGGGGGTCCTCTCCTACGAGCAGTACTTC.

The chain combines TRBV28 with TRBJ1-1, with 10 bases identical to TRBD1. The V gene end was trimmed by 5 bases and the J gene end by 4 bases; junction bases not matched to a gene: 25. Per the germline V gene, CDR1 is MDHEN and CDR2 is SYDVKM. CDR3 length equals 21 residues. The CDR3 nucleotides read TGTGCCAGCAGTCCATACTCCGGGACAGGGGTCAATTGGGGTCAGTCCACTGAAGCTTTCTTT. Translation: CASSPYSGTGVNWGQSTEAFF. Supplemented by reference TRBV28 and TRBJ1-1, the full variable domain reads DVKVTQSSRYLVKRTGEKVFLECVQDMDHENMFWYRQDPGLGLRLIYFSYDVKMKEKGDIPEGYSVSREKKERFSLILESASTNQTSMYLCASSPYSGTGVNWGQSTEAFFGQGTRLTVV.

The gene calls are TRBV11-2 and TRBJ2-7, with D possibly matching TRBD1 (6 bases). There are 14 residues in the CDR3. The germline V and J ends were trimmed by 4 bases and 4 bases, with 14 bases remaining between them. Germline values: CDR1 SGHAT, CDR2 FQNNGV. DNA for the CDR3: TGTGCCAGCAGCTCAAACCCCGGACAGTACGAGCAGTACTTC. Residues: CASSSNPGQYEQYF.

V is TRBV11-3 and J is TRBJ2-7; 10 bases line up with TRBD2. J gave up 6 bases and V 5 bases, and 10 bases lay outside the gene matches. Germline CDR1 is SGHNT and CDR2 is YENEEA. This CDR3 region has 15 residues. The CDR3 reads CASSPLAGVELEQYF. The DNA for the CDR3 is TGTGCCAGCAGCCCTCTAGCGGGAGTTGAGCTCGAGCAGTACTTC.

The CDR3 region is CASSVGGDLQPQHF. CDR3 coding DNA: TGTGCCAGCAGTGTGGGGGGAGACCTTCAGCCCCAGCATTTT. The rearrangement joins TRBV2 to TRBJ1-5, with a tentative D call TRBD1 (5 bases). Trimming removed 4 bases from V and 6 bases from J, with 13 bases in between. The CDR3 has 14 amino acids. Germline CDR1 SNHLY, CDR2 FYNNEI.

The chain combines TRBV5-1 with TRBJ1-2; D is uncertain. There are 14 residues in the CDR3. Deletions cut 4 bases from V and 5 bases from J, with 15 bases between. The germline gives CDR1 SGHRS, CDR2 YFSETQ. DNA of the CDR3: TGCGCCAGCAGCAAGGACTTGGTAGGGTATGGCTACACCTTC. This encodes CASSKDLVGYGYTF.

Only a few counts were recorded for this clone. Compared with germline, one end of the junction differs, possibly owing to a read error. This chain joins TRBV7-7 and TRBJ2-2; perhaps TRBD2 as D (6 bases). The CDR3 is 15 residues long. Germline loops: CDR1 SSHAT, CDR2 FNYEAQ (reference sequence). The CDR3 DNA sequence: TGTGCTAGCAGCCCATTGTCGGGGGACACCGGGGAGCTGTTTTTT. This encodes CASSPLSGDTGELFF.

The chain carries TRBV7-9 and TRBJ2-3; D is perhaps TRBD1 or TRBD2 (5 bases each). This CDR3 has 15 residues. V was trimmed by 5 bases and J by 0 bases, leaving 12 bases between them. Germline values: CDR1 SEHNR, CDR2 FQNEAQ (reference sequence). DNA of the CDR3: TGTGCCAGCAGCCTGAATGGGGGTAGCACAGATACGCAGTATTTT. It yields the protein CASSLNGGSTDTQYF.

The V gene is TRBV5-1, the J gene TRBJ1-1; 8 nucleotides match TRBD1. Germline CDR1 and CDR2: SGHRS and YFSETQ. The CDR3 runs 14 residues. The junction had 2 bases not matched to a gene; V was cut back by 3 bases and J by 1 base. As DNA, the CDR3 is TGCGCCAGCAGCTCCGGACAGGGGAACACTGAAGCTTTCTTT. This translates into CASSSGQGNTEAFF.

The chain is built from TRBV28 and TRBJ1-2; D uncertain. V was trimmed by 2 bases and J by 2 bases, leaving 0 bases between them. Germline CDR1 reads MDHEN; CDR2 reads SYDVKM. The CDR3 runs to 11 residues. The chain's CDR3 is CASSLNYGYTF. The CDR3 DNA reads TGTGCCAGCAGTTTAAACTATGGCTACACCTTC.

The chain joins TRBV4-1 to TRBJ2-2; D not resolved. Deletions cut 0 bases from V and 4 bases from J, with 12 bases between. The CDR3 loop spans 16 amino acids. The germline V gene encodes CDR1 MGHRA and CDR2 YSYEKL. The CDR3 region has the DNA TGCGCCAGCAGCCAAGAGACTTCGGCCGGCACCGGGGAGCTGTTTTTT. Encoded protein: CASSQETSAGTGELFF.

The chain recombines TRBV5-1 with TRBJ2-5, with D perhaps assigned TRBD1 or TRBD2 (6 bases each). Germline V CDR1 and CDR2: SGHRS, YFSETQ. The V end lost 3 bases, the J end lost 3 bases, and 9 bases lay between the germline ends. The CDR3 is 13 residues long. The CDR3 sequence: CASSWGAEETQYF. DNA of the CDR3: TGCGCCAGCAGCTGGGGGGCTGAAGAGACCCAGTACTTC.

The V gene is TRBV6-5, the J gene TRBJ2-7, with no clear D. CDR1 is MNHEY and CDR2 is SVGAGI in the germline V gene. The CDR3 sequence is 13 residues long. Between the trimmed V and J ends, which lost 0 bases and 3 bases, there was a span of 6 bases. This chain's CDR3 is CASSYSIRYEQYF. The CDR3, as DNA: TGTGCCAGCAGTTACTCTATCCGCTACGAGCAGTACTTC.

The CDR3 sequence: CASSLTGQGSYEQYF. The CDR3 coding sequence is TGTGCCAGCAGCTTAACGGGACAGGGGTCCTACGAGCAGTACTTC. This chain uses TRBV7-3 with TRBJ2-7; 10 bases are a match to TRBD1. V gave up 0 bases and J gave up 1 base; unmatched junction bases: 0. The germline V gene encodes CDR1 SGHTA and CDR2 FQGTGA. CDR3 length equals 15 residues. The full variable domain, rest sourced from reference TRBV7-3 and TRBJ2-7, is GAGVSQTPSNKVTEKGKYVELRCDPISGHTALYWYRQSLGQGPEFLIYFQGTGAADDSGLPNDRFFAVRPEGSVSTLKIQRTERGDSAVYLCASSLTGQGSYEQYFGPGTRLTVT.

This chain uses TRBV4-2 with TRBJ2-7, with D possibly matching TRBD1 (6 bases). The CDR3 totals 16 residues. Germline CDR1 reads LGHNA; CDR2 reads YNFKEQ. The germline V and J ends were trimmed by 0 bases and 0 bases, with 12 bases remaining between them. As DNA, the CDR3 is TGTGCCAGCAGCCAAGACGCAGGGGCTGACTCCTACGAGCAGTACTTC. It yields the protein CASSQDAGADSYEQYF.